This TCR beta chain emerged from a study of OX40 agonist ivuxolimab in advanced cancers. Produced via immunoSEQ multiplex PCR; TCRdb's table is partial and in-frame only. The data show 25,000 to 35,000 clones, around four fifths seen once. This clone was detected only a few times. The V and J ends lost 4 bases and 3 bases respectively, with 9 bases between them. CDR1 and CDR2 (germline): MNHEY, SVGAGI. This CDR3 has 13 amino acids. The sequencing used CD4+ or CD8+ T cells sorted from blood, collected in a trial of the OX40 agonist ivuxolimab. The V and J genes are TRBV6-5 and TRBJ1-1; unclear D gene. This receptor was obtained from an adult with an advanced solid tumor such as melanoma, head and neck, liver or kidney cancer. CDR3 bases: TGTGCCAGCAGTTGGTACACCTACACTGAAGCTTTCTTT. Translated: CASSWYTYTEAFF.